This T cell receptor beta chain was captured in a study of OX40 agonist ivuxolimab in advanced cancers. In the study overall: Anti-PD-1, anti-PD-L1 or anti-CTLA-4 therapy given earlier was allowed, and approximately 43% had some.

Germline-derived CDR1 and CDR2 are SGDLS and YYNGEE. V was trimmed by 1 base and J by 6 bases, leaving 5 bases between them. The CDR3 has 12 residues. Baseline, cycle 4 day 1, and cycle 7 day 1 were the blood sampling points. Method: immunoSEQ multiplex PCR; TCRdb's copy keeps in-frame clones and lacks some. The sample contains about 82,000 clones, 75% to 90% of which appear only once. Here the sequenced sample was CD4+ or CD8+ T cells sorted from blood, taken in a trial of the OX40 agonist ivuxolimab. The chain recombines TRBV9 with TRBJ2-1; D call uncertain. The sequence came from an adult with an advanced solid tumor such as melanoma, head and neck, liver or kidney cancer. The CDR3 spells CASSVIGNEQFF. The CDR3 coding sequence is TGTGCCAGCAGCGTAATAGGCAATGAGCAGTTCTTC.